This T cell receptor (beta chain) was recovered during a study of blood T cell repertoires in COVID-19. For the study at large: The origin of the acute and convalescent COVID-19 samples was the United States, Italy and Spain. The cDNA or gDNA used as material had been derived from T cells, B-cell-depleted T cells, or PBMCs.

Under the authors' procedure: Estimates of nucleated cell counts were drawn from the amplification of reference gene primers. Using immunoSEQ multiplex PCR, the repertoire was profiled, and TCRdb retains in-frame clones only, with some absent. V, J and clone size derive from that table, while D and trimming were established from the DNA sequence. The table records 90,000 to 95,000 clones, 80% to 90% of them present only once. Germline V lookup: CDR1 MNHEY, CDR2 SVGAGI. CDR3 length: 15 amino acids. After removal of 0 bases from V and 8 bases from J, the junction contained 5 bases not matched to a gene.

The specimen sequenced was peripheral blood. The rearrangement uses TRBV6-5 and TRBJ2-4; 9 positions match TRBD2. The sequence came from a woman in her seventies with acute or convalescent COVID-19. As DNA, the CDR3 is TGTGCCAGCAGTTACTCGAAAACTAGCGGGTACATTCAGTACTTC. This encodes CASSYSKTSGYIQYF.